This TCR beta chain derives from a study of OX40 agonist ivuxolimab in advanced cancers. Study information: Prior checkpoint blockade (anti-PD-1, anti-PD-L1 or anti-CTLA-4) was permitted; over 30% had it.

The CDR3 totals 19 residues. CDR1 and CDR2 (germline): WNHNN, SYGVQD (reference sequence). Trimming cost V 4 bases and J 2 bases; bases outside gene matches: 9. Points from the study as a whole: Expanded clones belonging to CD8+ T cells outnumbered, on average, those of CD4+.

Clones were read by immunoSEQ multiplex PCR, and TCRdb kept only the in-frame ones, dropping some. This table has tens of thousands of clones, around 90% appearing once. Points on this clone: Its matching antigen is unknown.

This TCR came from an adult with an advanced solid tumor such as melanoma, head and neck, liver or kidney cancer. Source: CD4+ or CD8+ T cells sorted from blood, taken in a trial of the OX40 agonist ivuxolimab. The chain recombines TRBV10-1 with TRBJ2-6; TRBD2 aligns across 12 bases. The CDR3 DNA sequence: TGCGCCAGCAGTGGGAACCCGCTAGCGGGGGGGCCTGGGGCCAACGTCCTGACTTTC. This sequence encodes CASSGNPLAGGPGANVLTF.